The 26 T cell receptor beta chains in this list originate from one sample, sequenced in a study of T-cell memory formation after mild COVID-19. TCRdb analysed the 5' RACE reads with MiXCR anew, one entry per CDR3 protein. In the table there are about 610,000 distinct CDR3 sequences, 15% to 20% of which are singletons. The sequencing input was PBMCs or a T cell subset sorted from them (not recorded which). The receptors here all came from an adult woman who had mild COVID-19 (a few samples of this study predate the infection). Cell type and time point are not known.

CDR3 region: CASSSSLSAGYEQYF. The CDR3 nucleotides are TGTGCCAGCAGCTCTTCACTATCGGCAGGTTACGAGCAGTACTTC. The chain employs TRBV11-2 and TRBJ2-7, with no clear D. CDR3 size: 15 residues. V was pared by 4 bases and J by 4 bases, with 17 bases between. Looked up from germline, CDR1 is SGHAT and CDR2 is FQNNGV.

This clonotype has ten or more counts. The chain links TRBV7-8 to TRBJ2-1, with 10 nucleotides matching TRBD1. The CDR3 extends over 15 amino acids. With V trimmed by 5 bases and J by 0 bases, 1 base remained unmatched. Germline V lookup: CDR1 SGHVS, CDR2 FQNEAQ. This CDR3 is CASSRDRGSYNEQFF. CDR3 DNA: TGTGCCAGCAGCCGGGACAGGGGCTCCTACAATGAGCAGTTCTTC. Variable domain in full (rest from reference TRBV7-8 and TRBJ2-1): GAGVSQSPRYKVAKRGQDVALRCDPISGHVSLFWYQQALGQGPEFLTYFQNEAQLDKSGLPSDRFFAERPEGSVSTLKIQRTQQEDSAVYLCASSRDRGSYNEQFFGPGTRLTVL.

This clonotype was seen only a few times. The rearrangement joins TRBV12-3 or TRBV12-4 to TRBJ1-1, with D unclear. The CDR3 covers 13 residues. Trimming cost V 3 bases and J 4 bases, with 9 bases left between them. This CDR3 is CASSFRESTEAFF. The CDR3 coding sequence is TGTGCCAGCAGTTTCCGGGAGAGCACTGAAGCTTTCTTT.

The sample holds many counts of this clonotype. V usage is TRBV6-2 or TRBV6-3 and J usage is TRBJ2-1; 7 bases are a match to TRBD1. The CDR3 has 15 amino acids. V was pared by 6 bases and J by 3 bases, with 8 bases of the junction left unmatched. CDR1 and CDR2 from the germline V gene are MNHEY and SVGEGT. The CDR3 reads CASSPDRVLYNEQFF. As DNA, the CDR3 is TGTGCCAGCAGCCCCGACAGGGTCCTCTACAATGAGCAGTTCTTC.

This clonotype was found many times. The rearrangement uses TRBV27 and TRBJ2-7; no reliable D call. The CDR3 extends over 13 amino acids. Looked up from germline, CDR1 is MNHEY and CDR2 is SMNVEV (reference sequence). The V and J ends lost 3 bases and 7 bases respectively, with 13 bases between them. The CDR3 sequence is CASSLAQFGEQYF. For the CDR3, the DNA is TGTGCCAGCAGTTTGGCCCAGTTTGGAGAGCAGTACTTC.

V and J are TRBV18 and TRBJ1-2; no definite D call. This CDR3 has 15 residues. The V gene's germline CDR1 is KGHSH and CDR2 LQKENI. The ends were cut back, 6 bases at V and 2 bases at J, with 16 bases in the middle. CDR3 nucleotides: TGTGCCAGCTCCCGCCCGGAGAGATTAAACTATGGCTACACCTTC. This encodes CASSRPERLNYGYTF. Based on the CDR3 plus reference TRBV18 and TRBJ1-2, the full variable domain is NAGVMQNPRHLVRRRGQEARLRCSPMKGHSHVYWYRQLPEEGLKFMVYLQKENIIDESGMPKERFSAEFPKEGPSILRIQQVVRGDSAAYFCASSRPERLNYGYTFGSGTRLTVV.

This clonotype was counted only a few times. This rearrangement joins TRBV21-1 to TRBJ1-5; the D call in the table, TRBD1, was not verified against the DNA. TRBV21-1 is a known pseudogene. The CDR3 runs 16 residues. CDR3 loop: CASSKDGRESNQPQHF. CDR3 DNA sequence: TGTGCCAGCAGCAAAGATGGCAGGGAGAGCAATCAGCCCCAGCATTTT.

A few counts support this clonotype. V and J are TRBV30 and TRBJ2-2, with D uncertain. From germline, CDR1 is GTSNPN and CDR2 SVGIG (reference sequence). Trimming took off 5 bases at V and 0 bases at J, with 13 bases between the two ends. The CDR3 contains 15 residues. CDR3 residues: CAWDKIIPNTGELFF. DNA of the CDR3: TGTGCCTGGGACAAAATAATTCCGAACACCGGGGAGCTGTTTTTT.

CDR3 DNA sequence: TGTGCCAGCAGTTTCCGGGACAGGGGGCTTATTGGCTACACCTTC. It translates to CASSFRDRGLIGYTF. The rearrangement links TRBV12-3 or TRBV12-4 to TRBJ1-2; 12 bases align to TRBD1. This CDR3 has 15 amino acids. V shed 3 bases, J shed 7 bases, and the junction held 6 bases outside the gene matches.

The rearrangement joins TRBV12-3 or TRBV12-4 to TRBJ2-5; D possibly corresponds to TRBD2 (6 bases). Trimming stripped 7 bases from V and 4 bases from J, with 13 bases between. CDR3 size: 13 residues. CDR3 loop: CASTTLSGETQYF. The CDR3 region has the DNA TGTGCCAGCACCACCCTTAGCGGAGAGACCCAGTACTTC.

CDR3 sequence reads: CASRRDSWDIQYF. The CDR3 bases are TGCGCCAGCCGTAGGGACTCTTGGGACATTCAGTACTTC. The gene calls are TRBV5-1 and TRBJ2-4; a possible D gene is TRBD2 (6 bases). The CDR3 is 13 amino acids. Trimming pared 7 bases from V and 8 bases from J, leaving 16 bases between. In germline, CDR1 is SGHRS, CDR2 YFSETQ.

The rearrangement uses TRBV4-3 and TRBJ1-5; no reliable D call. The CDR3 totals 14 residues. Trimming shortened V by 4 bases and J by 2 bases, and 9 bases separated the two germline ends. The germline V gene has CDR1 LGHNA and CDR2 YSLEER. The DNA of the CDR3 is TGCGCCAGCAGCCCGCACTTCGGCAATCAGCCCCAGCATTTT. It yields the protein CASSPHFGNQPQHF.

The rearrangement uses TRBV27 and TRBJ1-1, with a tentative D call TRBD1 (6 bases). Germline V gene data show CDR1 as MNHEY and CDR2 as SMNVEV (reference sequence). The CDR3 length is 14 residues. With 0 bases removed from V and 4 bases from J, the gap between germline ends came to 9 bases. CDR3 nucleotides: TGTGCCAGCAGTTTATCTGGGGGCTTCACTGAAGCTTTCTTT. Protein product: CASSLSGGFTEAFF.

The chain couples TRBV7-6 to TRBJ2-1; tentative D call: TRBD2 (7 bases). The CDR3 has 15 residues. The V gene's germline CDR1 is SGHVS and CDR2 FNYEAQ. V was cut by 3 bases and J by 7 bases, with 16 bases left in between. Written as DNA, the CDR3 is TGTGCCAGCAGCTTGGGAGGGAGTAGGGGGAATGAGCAGTTCTTC. Amino acid sequence: CASSLGGSRGNEQFF.

The chain is built from TRBV23-1 and TRBJ2-2; D might be TRBD1 (5 bases). TRBV23-1 is an open reading frame, and its role is uncertain. This CDR3 has 14 residues. V lost 0 bases and J lost 6, with 8 bases in between. The CDR3 loop is CASSQSWGPGELFF. CDR3 nucleotides: TGCGCCAGCAGTCAATCGTGGGGCCCCGGGGAGCTGTTTTTT.

The V gene is TRBV5-1, the J gene TRBJ2-7, with 9 bases fitting TRBD1. Germline values: CDR1 SGHRS, CDR2 YFSETQ. Germline trimming cut 2 bases from V and 4 bases from J; bases unmatched to any gene: 13. The CDR3 contains 17 residues. The DNA of the CDR3 is TGCGCCAGCAGCTTCTCCATCCCGGGACAGGGTCGGTACGAGCAGTACTTC. Translated, it gives CASSFSIPGQGRYEQYF.

This sequence joins TRBV15 and TRBJ2-6; D not certain. V was pared by 2 bases and J by 0 bases, with 5 bases between. The CDR3 spans 15 residues. Germline V lookup: CDR1 LNHNV, CDR2 YYDKDF (reference sequence). The CDR3 nucleotides are TGTGCCACCAGCAGAACGAGCTCTGGGGCCAACGTCCTGACTTTC. Protein product: CATSRTSSGANVLTF. Variable domain in full (rest from reference TRBV15 and TRBJ2-6): DAMVIQNPRYQVTQFGKPVTLSCSQTLNHNVMYWYQQKSSQAPKLLFHYYDKDFNNEADTPDNFQSRRPNTSFCFLDIRSPGLGDTAMYLCATSRTSSGANVLTFGAGSRLTVL.

This chain uses TRBV12-3 or TRBV12-4 with TRBJ2-2; 7 bases are shared with TRBD1. V gave up 6 bases and J gave up 7 bases; unmatched junction bases: 14. The CDR3 totals 16 residues. In nucleotides, the CDR3 is TGTGCCAGCAGACCCCGACAGGGCGGGTTTCACGGGGAGCTGTTTTTT. It translates to CASRPRQGGFHGELFF.

This clonotype came up a few times. This chain uses TRBV12-3 or TRBV12-4 with TRBJ2-7; a possible D gene is TRBD2 (5 bases). Trimming took off 9 bases at V and 5 bases at J, with 23 bases between the two ends. CDR3 length: 15 amino acids. DNA of the CDR3: TGTGCCAGTTCCGCCCCGAGCGGCCTCCACGACGAGCAGTACTTC. Translated: CASSAPSGLHDEQYF.

This clonotype was recorded a few times. V usage is TRBV5-1 and J usage is TRBJ1-1; no clear D gene. The germline V gene encodes CDR1 SGHRS and CDR2 YFSETQ. The germline V and J ends were trimmed by 5 bases and 11 bases, with 13 bases remaining between them. CDR3 length: 11 residues. The CDR3 is CASSGRGQAFF. As DNA, the CDR3 is TGCGCCAGCAGTGGTCGGGGTCAGGCTTTCTTT.

This clonotype showed up many times. The V and J genes are TRBV7-3 and TRBJ1-1; TRBD1 matches 7 bases. With 2 bases clipped from V and 6 bases from J, the junction kept 6 bases outside the gene matches. Germline CDR1 reads SGHTA; CDR2 reads FQGTGA. This CDR3 region has 14 residues. This chain's CDR3 is CASSLVAGGSEAFF. The CDR3 coding sequence is TGTGCCAGCAGCTTAGTGGCAGGGGGATCTGAAGCTTTCTTT.

The chain uses TRBV5-8 and TRBJ2-2; D gene ambiguous. The CDR3 runs 16 residues. Trimming removed 3 bases from V and 6 bases from J, with 18 bases in between. CDR1 and CDR2 from the germline V gene are SGHTS and YDEGEE. Here the CDR3 DNA reads TGTGCCAGCAGCTCGTTATATTCCCGAGAGGCCGGGGAGCTGTTTTTT. Translation gives CASSSLYSREAGELFF.

The CDR3 nucleotides read TGTGCCAGCAGCGTATCCTACAATGAGCAGTTCTTC. Residues: CASSVSYNEQFF. The chain combines TRBV5-6 with TRBJ2-1; D gene uncertain. Trimming took 4 bases from V and 1 from J, leaving 3 bases between them. Germline CDR1 SGHDT, CDR2 YYEEEE. The CDR3 has 12 amino acids.

This clonotype was counted only a few times. The chain has TRBV7-8 and TRBJ2-3, with 9 bases fitting TRBD2. CDR1 and CDR2 from the germline V gene are SGHVS and FQNEAQ. The CDR3 totals 15 residues. V was clipped by 6 bases and J by 5 bases; unmatched bases: 9. CDR3 sequence reads: CASSPLAGVEDTQYF. The CDR3, as DNA: TGTGCCAGCAGTCCTTTAGCGGGAGTGGAAGATACGCAGTATTTT.

This clonotype was detected a few times. The V gene is TRBV14, the J gene TRBJ1-2; D is unresolved. CDR1 and CDR2 (germline): SGHDN, FVKESK. Trimming removed 2 bases from V and 7 bases from J, with 11 bases in between. The CDR3 has 13 amino acids. Written as DNA, the CDR3 is TGTGCCAGCAGCCAATTAACAGTAGGTGGCTACACCTTC. Encoded protein: CASSQLTVGGYTF.

This clonotype showed up just a few times. V gene TRBV7-2 combines with J gene TRBJ1-5; D is ambiguous. From germline, CDR1 is SGHTA and CDR2 FQGNSA. The CDR3 contains 15 residues. Between the trimmed V and J ends, which lost 2 bases and 0 bases, there was a span of 8 bases. The CDR3: CASSLNWDSNQPQHF. DNA for the CDR3: TGTGCCAGCAGCTTAAATTGGGATAGCAATCAGCCCCAGCATTTT. Using reference TRBV7-2 and TRBJ1-5 for the parts outside the CDR3, the full variable domain is GAGVSQSPSNKVTEKGKDVELRCDPISGHTALYWYRQSLGQGLEFLIYFQGNSAPDKSGLPSDRFSAERTGGSVSTLTIQRTQQEDSAVYLCASSLNWDSNQPQHFGDGTRLSIL.